The clone carrying this T cell receptor (beta chain) was seen a single time. Its antigen is currently unknown. The data originate from a study of cytomegalovirus exposure and HLA in healthy donors. Trimming removed 8 bases from V and 0 bases from J, with 19 bases in between. This CDR3 region has 15 residues. From germline, CDR1 is GTSNPN and CDR2 SVGIG (reference sequence). Researchers ran the PCR with 60 Vbeta and 13 Jbeta primers. Measured with immunoSEQ multiplex PCR; TCRdb has only the in-frame clones, and not every one. The sample records 150,000 to 200,000 clones, approximately 65% being singletons. Study-wide results and caveats: Apart from CMV serostatus, no immune exposure information was available. It was reported in a later analysis that an Asian-associated ancestry cluster showed fewer N-insertions than the approximately 690-donor mean.

Source material: PBMCs. The genes are TRBV30 and TRBJ1-1; possibly TRBD1 for D (6 bases). The TCR was taken from a man aged 35 to 55 in good health and CMV-seronegative. The CDR3: CARDLTGTLNTEAFF. The CDR3 region has the DNA TGTGCCCGGGATCTCACCGGGACACTGAACACTGAAGCTTTCTTT.